This entry lists 17 T cell receptor beta chains sequenced from one sample in a study of blood T cell repertoires in COVID-19. Here immunoSEQ multiplex PCR was the method, and the copy in TCRdb shows in-frame clones only, minus some. The sample includes approximately 76,000 clones, around three quarters of them seen just once. Sequencing input: peripheral blood. Source of these receptors: a woman aged 70 to 79 with acute or convalescent COVID-19.

The V and J genes are TRBV11-1 and TRBJ2-1, with 7 bases lining up with TRBD2. The junction had 10 bases not matched to a gene; V was cut back by 0 bases and J by 2 bases. This CDR3 spans 18 amino acids. Germline CDR1 is SGHAT and CDR2 is FQDESV (reference sequence). The CDR3 nucleotides read TGTGCCAGCAGCTTAGCCTGGGGAGGGGCCCAAACCTACAATGAGCAGTTCTTC. It is translated as CASSLAWGGAQTYNEQFF.

The chain is built from TRBV27 and TRBJ2-2; D may be TRBD1 (6 bases). From germline, CDR1 is MNHEY and CDR2 SMNVEV (reference sequence). V was shortened by 5 bases and J by 5 bases, with 12 bases between the two germline ends. This CDR3 is built from 14 residues. In DNA form, the CDR3 reads TGTGCCAGCAGTCTACGACAGGAGACCGGGGAGCTGTTTTTT. Translated: CASSLRQETGELFF.

The chain recombines TRBV19 with TRBJ1-1; 7 bases line up with TRBD1. Trimming took 5 bases from V and 8 from J; bases not matched to a gene: 8. Germline V gene sequence: CDR1 LNHDA, CDR2 SQIVND (reference sequence). CDR3 length: 13 amino acids. The CDR3 nucleotides are TGTGCCAGTAGTGGGCGGACAGGTTGGGAAGCTTTCTTT. Protein: CASSGRTGWEAFF.

This clone was seen a few times. The chain couples TRBV6-5 to TRBJ2-1; 7 bases align to TRBD2. V gave up 2 bases and J gave up 3 bases; unmatched junction bases: 7. This CDR3 is built from 16 residues. Germline loops: CDR1 MNHEY, CDR2 SVGAGI. This CDR3 reads CASSYLGTKGYNEQFF. CDR3 coding DNA: TGTGCCAGCAGTTACCTCGGGACTAAAGGCTACAATGAGCAGTTCTTC.

The chain is built from TRBV6-6 and TRBJ2-5, with 9 bases lining up with TRBD2. CDR3 length equals 17 residues. Germline CDR1 MNHNY, CDR2 SVGAGI (reference sequence). The J segment lost 5 bases and the V segment lost 5 bases, leaving 15 bases of the junction unmatched. In DNA, the CDR3 is TGTGCCAGCAGTCCCCGGGGTAGCGGGAGAATGAGGGAGACCCAGTACTTC. Protein sequence: CASSPRGSGRMRETQYF.

The CDR3 sequence: CASSLNGNIQYF. As DNA, the CDR3 is TGTGCCAGCAGCCTCAACGGAAACATTCAGTACTTC. The V gene is TRBV3-1 (or the pseudogene TRBV3-2), the J gene TRBJ2-4, with unresolved D. Germline CDR1 reads LGHDT; CDR2 reads YNNKEL (reference sequence). CDR3 length: 12 residues. Between the trimmed V and J ends, which lost 4 bases and 6 bases, there was a span of 7 bases.

CDR3 nucleotides: TGTGCCAGTAAGGACAGGGGCCGCCACGAGCAGTACTTC. Its protein product is CASKDRGRHEQYF. This chain joins TRBV19 and TRBJ2-7; 9 positions match TRBD1. Germline values: CDR1 LNHDA, CDR2 SQIVND (reference sequence). The CDR3 runs to 13 residues. Unmatched junction bases numbered 6, after V lost 7 bases and J lost 5 bases.

The chain is built from TRBV6-5 and TRBJ1-2, with D perhaps TRBD1 (5 bases). CDR1 is MNHEY and CDR2 is SVGAGI in the germline V gene. With 7 bases removed from V and 3 bases from J, the gap between germline ends came to 18 bases. The CDR3 sequence is 15 residues long. This CDR3 reads CASTAGLGGDYGYTF. The CDR3 DNA is TGTGCCAGCACTGCCGGACTCGGGGGGGACTATGGCTACACCTTC.

This sequence joins TRBV19 and TRBJ1-1; D not certain. This CDR3 spans 14 amino acids. The ends were cut back, 5 bases at V and 0 bases at J, with 10 bases in the middle. From germline, CDR1 is LNHDA and CDR2 SQIVND (reference sequence). CDR3 coding DNA: TGTGCCAGTAGTGACGGGAGGATGAACACTGAAGCTTTCTTT. This translates into CASSDGRMNTEAFF.

V gene TRBV6-5 combines with J gene TRBJ1-3, with 10 bases aligning to TRBD1. Unmatched junction bases numbered 6, after V lost 5 bases and J lost 8 bases. Germline V lookup: CDR1 MNHEY, CDR2 SVGAGI. This CDR3 comprises 14 residues. The CDR3: CASSPGQGGYTIYF. The CDR3 region has the DNA TGTGCCAGCAGTCCCGGACAGGGGGGATACACCATATATTTT.

The CDR3 DNA reads TGTGCCTGGAGTCAGGGTGCAAGCTACACCTTC. Its protein is CAWSQGASYTF. The chain is built from TRBV30 and TRBJ1-2; maybe TRBD1 (5 bases). Germline V gene data show CDR1 as GTSNPN and CDR2 as SVGIG (reference sequence). This CDR3 has 11 residues. Trimming pared 2 bases from V and 9 bases from J, leaving 10 bases between.

The rearrangement joins TRBV12-3 or TRBV12-4 to TRBJ2-7, with 9 nucleotides matching TRBD1. J was trimmed by 5 bases and V by 8 bases; bases with no gene match: 7. This CDR3 has 13 residues. DNA of the CDR3: TGTGCCAGCCAACAGGGGGCAAGAAACGAGCAGTACTTC. Its translation: CASQQGARNEQYF.

The chain has TRBV5-1 and TRBJ1-5; no clear D gene. CDR3 size: 14 residues. Germline V CDR1 and CDR2: SGHRS, YFSETQ. V was clipped by 4 bases and J by 2 bases, with 10 bases between them. The CDR3, as DNA: TGCGCCAGCAGCCCGACAACGGGCAATCAGCCCCAGCATTTT. This encodes CASSPTTGNQPQHF.

This clone occurred a few times. The chain recombines TRBV25-1 with TRBJ1-2, with 9 positions matching TRBD1. Germline V lookup: CDR1 MGHDK, CDR2 SYGVNS. The CDR3 spans 15 residues. The V and J ends lost 7 bases and 4 bases, in that order; junction bases with no gene match: 10. CDR3 sequence reads: CASNVVGGQGYGYTF. In DNA, the CDR3 is TGTGCCAGCAATGTAGTTGGGGGACAGGGCTATGGCTACACCTTC.

This chain connects TRBV18 to TRBJ2-2; D may be TRBD1 (6 bases). The V end lost 5 bases, the J end lost 5 bases, and 9 bases lay between the germline ends. There are 13 residues in the CDR3. Germline assignment: CDR1 KGHSH and CDR2 LQKENI. CDR3 protein: CASSYTGTGELFF. The CDR3 DNA reads as TGTGCCAGCTCATATACAGGGACCGGGGAGCTGTTTTTT.

V usage is TRBV7-3 and J usage is TRBJ2-1, with 7 nucleotides matching TRBD1. Per germline, CDR1 SGHTA and CDR2 FQGTGA. The CDR3 has 19 residues. V trimming: 5 bases; J trimming: 0 bases; junction bases outside the gene matches: 16. CDR3 DNA: TGTGCCAGCAGCCAAAACCCAGGGGGTTCCTCTAGCTCCTACAATGAGCAGTTCTTC. Protein sequence: CASSQNPGGSSSSYNEQFF.

The chain is built from TRBV9 and TRBJ2-7; TRBD1 matches 7 bases. V lost 0 bases to trimming and J lost 1 base; unmatched junction nucleotides: 4. This CDR3 is built from 15 residues. Germline V gene data show CDR1 as SGDLS and CDR2 as YYNGEE. The CDR3 DNA sequence: TGTGCCAGCAGCGTAGGACAGGGTGTATCCTACGAGCAGTACTTC. This gives the protein CASSVGQGVSYEQYF. Full variable domain (missing parts from reference TRBV9 and TRBJ2-7): DSGVTQTPKHLITATGQRVTLRCSPRSGDLSVYWYQQSLDQGLQFLIQYYNGEERAKGNILERFSAQQFPDLHSELNLSSLELGDSALYFCASSVGQGVSYEQYFGPGTRLTVT.